Listed below are T cell receptor beta chains from one sample, sequenced in a study of blood T cell repertoires in COVID-19. Clones were sequenced by immunoSEQ multiplex PCR, and TCRdb holds only the in-frame ones, with some missing. The sample lists a few hundred thousand clones, about 91% seen once, with 2.6% in the top ten. What was sequenced was peripheral blood. Receptor source: a person aged 18 to 35 with COVID-19, enrolled during active disease. The CDR3 runs from the conserved cysteine through the conserved F or W. D genes are given only for firm matches. Size is stated for part of the rows, as once, few or many counts, or as a class when the clone is expanded.

clone size,V gene,D gene,CDR3 length,J gene,CDR3 protein,CDR3 DNA
NA,TRBV7-9,NA,13,TRBJ2-7,CASSSQDSYEQYF,TGTGCCAGCAGCTCACAGGATTCTTACGAGCAGTACTTC
NA,TRBV7-2,TRBD1,15,TRBJ2-5,CASSLATGPQETQYF,TGTGCCAGCAGCCTCGCGACAGGGCCACAAGAGACCCAGTACTTC
NA,TRBV4-1,NA,16,TRBJ2-7,CASSQDSAVLGYEQYF,TGCGCCAGCAGCCAAGATTCTGCGGTCCTTGGCTACGAGCAGTACTTC
once,TRBV5-1,TRBD2,13,TRBJ2-7,CASSLELAGEQYF,TGCGCCAGCAGCCTGGAACTAGCGGGAGAGCAGTACTTC
NA,TRBV15,NA,21,TRBJ2-2,CATSRDRGRKKTTTNTGELFF,TGTGCCACCAGCAGAGATAGGGGCAGAAAAAAGACAACAACGAACACCGGGGAGCTGTTTTTT
NA,TRBV9,NA,15,TRBJ1-5,CASSGGDTYNQPQHF,TGTGCCAGCAGCGGGGGAGACACCTATAATCAGCCCCAGCATTTT
NA,TRBV30,TRBD2,15,TRBJ2-3,CAWRGWAGDGDTQYF,TGTGCCTGGAGAGGCTGGGCGGGAGATGGGGATACGCAGTATTTT
few,TRBV10-1,NA,14,TRBJ1-5,CASSVQGGNQPQHF,TGCGCCAGCAGTGTACAGGGTGGCAATCAGCCCCAGCATTTT
NA,TRBV10-3,TRBD2,17,TRBJ2-3,CAISESASGTYTDTQYF,TGTGCCATCAGTGAGTCGGCTAGCGGGACCTACACAGATACGCAGTATTTT
NA,TRBV24-1,NA,16,TRBJ1-4,CATPNGRRVTNEKLFF,TGTGCCACCCCGAACGGACGCAGGGTAACTAATGAAAAACTGTTTTTT
NA,TRBV7-2,NA,12,TRBJ2-3,CASSIITDTQYF,TGTGCCAGCAGCATAATCACAGATACGCAGTATTTT
NA,TRBV14,TRBD2,13,TRBJ2-7,CASASGSGYEQYF,TGTGCCAGCGCTAGCGGGAGCGGGTACGAGCAGTACTTC
NA,TRBV7-2,TRBD1,15,TRBJ2-7,CASSFSPLTGDEQYF,TGTGCCAGCAGCTTTAGCCCACTAACAGGGGACGAGCAGTACTTC
once,TRBV29-1,NA,15,TRBJ2-7,CSVFTPSGDSYEQYF,TGCAGCGTTTTCACCCCCAGCGGAGACTCCTACGAGCAGTACTTC
NA,TRBV6-5,TRBD1,16,TRBJ1-6,CASSYSGQGPSFPLHF,TGTGCCAGCAGTTATTCCGGACAGGGCCCCTCTTTTCCCCTCCACTTT
NA,TRBV19,TRBD1,16,TRBJ1-4,CASSWDRGTTNEKLFF,TGTGCCAGCTCCTGGGACAGGGGAACAACTAATGAAAAACTGTTTTTT
NA,TRBV6-5,TRBD2,14,TRBJ2-7,CASSWTSGKYEQYF,TGTGCCAGCAGTTGGACTAGCGGGAAGTACGAGCAGTACTTC
NA,TRBV28,NA,14,TRBJ1-5,CASSLEQPNQPQHF,TGTGCCAGCAGTTTAGAACAGCCTAATCAGCCCCAGCATTTT
NA,TRBV5-3,NA,12,TRBJ2-7,CARSPYYYEQYF,TGTGCCAGAAGCCCGTATTATTACGAGCAGTACTTC
few,TRBV3-1/TRBV3-2,NA,15,TRBJ1-1,CASTRGGISYTEAFF,TGTGCCAGCACGCGGGGGGGCATTTCGTACACTGAAGCTTTCTTT
NA,TRBV6-1,TRBD1,17,TRBJ2-1,CASSELPTGSHHNEQFF,TGTGCCAGCAGTGAACTCCCGACAGGGTCGCACCACAATGAGCAGTTCTTC
few,TRBV3-1/TRBV3-2,NA,17,TRBJ2-3,CASSQDQGQPSADTQYF,TGTGCCAGCAGCCAAGATCAAGGGCAGCCTAGCGCAGATACGCAGTATTTT
NA,TRBV6-2/TRBV6-3,NA,15,TRBJ2-3,CASSYSSGGTDTQYF,TGTGCCAGCAGTTACTCGAGCGGCGGCACAGATACGCAGTATTTT
NA,TRBV9,NA,14,TRBJ2-2,CASAQQKENGELFF,TGTGCCAGCGCACAGCAGAAAGAGAACGGGGAGCTGTTTTTT
NA,TRBV27,NA,13,TRBJ1-2,CASSPGRDYGYTF,TGTGCCAGCAGTCCCGGGAGGGACTATGGCTACACCTTC
NA,TRBV3-1/TRBV3-2,TRBD1,14,TRBJ1-2,CASSPPVTGGGYTF,TGTGCCAGCAGCCCACCTGTGACAGGGGGCGGCTACACCTTC
NA,TRBV2,TRBD1,15,TRBJ1-6,CASSDRGQSNSPLHF,TGTGCCAGCAGTGATCGGGGACAGAGTAATTCACCCCTCCACTTT
NA,TRBV6-4,TRBD2,16,TRBJ2-1,CASSDSSRGLALEQFF,TGTGCCAGCAGTGACTCGAGTCGGGGACTAGCCCTTGAGCAGTTCTTC
once,TRBV27,NA,15,TRBJ2-2,CASSLFSRNTGELFF,TGTGCCAGCAGTTTATTCTCCAGGAACACCGGGGAGCTGTTTTTT
NA,TRBV3-1/TRBV3-2,TRBD2,19,TRBJ2-1,CASSQEIIGRVSGGHEQFF,TGTGCCAGCAGCCAAGAAATCATCGGGAGGGTTTCCGGGGGGCATGAGCAGTTCTTC
NA,TRBV5-4,TRBD1,15,TRBJ1-1,CASSLSTGGWTEAFF,TGTGCCAGCAGCTTGTCGACAGGGGGTTGGACTGAAGCTTTCTTT
NA,TRBV12-3/TRBV12-4,NA,13,TRBJ1-5,CASTRQDNQPQHF,TGTGCCAGCACCCGACAGGATAATCAGCCCCAGCATTTT
NA,TRBV7-6,TRBD1,16,TRBJ2-1,CASSLVGTAINNEQFF,TGTGCCAGCAGCTTAGTTGGGACAGCTATAAACAATGAGCAGTTCTTC
once,TRBV12-5,TRBD2,16,TRBJ2-2,CASGLSLAGATGELFF,TGTGCTAGTGGTTTGTCCCTAGCGGGAGCCACCGGGGAGCTGTTTTTT
NA,TRBV9,NA,11,TRBJ2-1,CASSAEGEQFF,TGTGCCAGCAGCGCCGAGGGAGAGCAGTTCTTC
NA,TRBV5-1,NA,14,TRBJ2-7,CASSLRGSLYEQYF,TGCGCCAGCAGCTTGAGAGGGTCCCTCTACGAGCAGTACTTC
NA,TRBV28,NA,13,TRBJ1-5,CASSSQLNQPQHF,TGTGCCAGCAGTTCCCAACTGAATCAGCCCCAGCATTTT
NA,TRBV10-3,TRBD1,13,TRBJ2-5,CAISGTGKETQYF,TGTGCCATCAGTGGGACAGGGAAGGAGACCCAGTACTTC
NA,TRBV28,NA,12,TRBJ1-3,CASTESGNTIYF,TGTGCCAGCACTGAGTCCGGAAACACCATATATTTT
once,TRBV19,NA,15,TRBJ2-7,CASSITDTISYEQYF,TGTGCCAGTAGTATCACAGACACGATCTCCTACGAGCAGTACTTC
NA,TRBV27,TRBD1,15,TRBJ1-5,CASSLQQGARQPQHF,TGTGCCAGCAGTCTCCAACAGGGGGCTCGTCAGCCCCAGCATTTT
NA,TRBV19,TRBD2,17,TRBJ2-3,CASSPRTSGTSTDTQYF,TGTGCCAGTAGTCCCCGGACTAGCGGGACTAGCACAGATACGCAGTATTTT
NA,TRBV30,NA,14,TRBJ1-4,CAWTPGDSYEKLFF,TGTGCCTGGACCCCCGGCGACAGCTACGAAAAACTGTTTTTT
NA,TRBV2,NA,14,TRBJ2-3,CASSEGPSTDTQYF,TGTGCCAGCAGTGAAGGTCCTAGCACAGATACGCAGTATTTT
NA,TRBV30,TRBD1,15,TRBJ2-6,CAWRGQGTGANVLTF,TGTGCCTGGAGGGGACAGGGGACCGGGGCCAACGTCCTGACTTTC
NA,TRBV6-5,TRBD1,15,TRBJ1-4,CASSYAGQPNEKLFF,TGTGCCAGCAGTTACGCGGGACAGCCTAATGAAAAACTGTTTTTT
NA,TRBV7-6,NA,13,TRBJ1-6,CASRYGGDSPLHF,TGTGCCAGCAGATATGGCGGGGATTCACCCCTCCACTTT
NA,TRBV2,TRBD1,14,TRBJ1-1,CASRYTTGGPEAFF,TGTGCCAGCAGATACACCACAGGGGGTCCTGAAGCTTTCTTT
few,TRBV11-3,NA,15,TRBJ1-6,CASSFDEGANSPLHF,TGTGCCAGCAGCTTTGATGAGGGTGCGAATTCACCCCTCCACTTT
NA,TRBV27,NA,18,TRBJ1-5,CASSSTGPGELSNQPQHF,TGTGCCAGCAGTTCTACCGGCCCAGGGGAACTGAGCAATCAGCCCCAGCATTTT
NA,TRBV6-6,NA,14,TRBJ1-6,CASSPGGGGSPLHF,TGTGCCAGCAGCCCGGGGGGAGGTGGCTCACCCCTCCACTTT
NA,TRBV24-1,NA,12,TRBJ2-1,CATQNRVGEQFF,TGTGCCACCCAAAACAGGGTGGGCGAGCAGTTCTTC
NA,TRBV3-1/TRBV3-2,TRBD2,14,TRBJ2-7,CASSRLAGDYEQYF,TGTGCCAGCAGCCGACTAGCGGGAGACTACGAGCAGTACTTC
NA,TRBV27,TRBD2,19,TRBJ2-4,CASSLWASGRGVAKNIQYF,TGTGCCAGCAGTTTATGGGCTAGCGGGAGAGGGGTAGCCAAAAACATTCAGTACTTC
NA,TRBV3-1/TRBV3-2,NA,14,TRBJ2-5,CASSQNDYQETQYF,TGTGCCAGCAGCCAAAACGACTATCAAGAGACCCAGTACTTC
once,TRBV5-1,TRBD1,13,TRBJ2-1,CASTGQEYNEQFF,TGCGCCAGTACAGGACAGGAGTACAATGAGCAGTTCTTC
NA,TRBV3-1/TRBV3-2,TRBD1,12,TRBJ2-1,CASSPDRFPKFF,TGTGCCAGCAGCCCGGACAGGTTTCCAAAGTTCTTC
NA,TRBV5-1,TRBD1,19,TRBJ1-2,CASSLDLGQGDGRYYGYTF,TGCGCCAGCAGCTTGGATTTGGGACAGGGGGATGGAAGGTATTATGGCTACACCTTC
NA,TRBV21-1,NA,16,TRBJ2-3,CASSKGAGVRTDTQYF,TGTGCCAGCAGCAAAGGGGCGGGGGTTCGCACAGATACGCAGTATTTT